This TCR beta chain was found in a study of blood T cell repertoires in COVID-19. Study-wide background: Samples came from the United States, Italy and Spain, spanning acute and convalescent COVID-19. T cells, B-cell-depleted T cells, or PBMCs supplied cDNA or gDNA.

Authors' processing steps: Reference gene primer amplification yielded estimated nucleated cell counts. Repertoires were generated with immunoSEQ multiplex PCR, while TCRdb's copy carries only in-frame clones and drops some. That table is the source of V, J and clone size, and D and trimming were worked out from the DNA. The sample records some 250,000 clones, roughly 80% being singletons. This clone was observed a single time. Per germline, CDR1 MNHEY and CDR2 SVGAGI. The CDR3 is 14 residues long. Trimming cost V 6 bases and J 10 bases, with 21 bases left between them. The rearrangement joins TRBV6-5 to TRBJ1-1, with D uncertain. The sample was peripheral blood. The origin of this receptor is a woman older than 75 with acute or convalescent COVID-19. The DNA of the CDR3 is TGTGCCAGCAGCCCGCCTTTTAAGCTAGCGGGAGCTTTCTTT. Translating it yields CASSPPFKLAGAFF.